The 7 T cell receptor beta chains listed next were all sequenced from one sample in a study of T cells in Graves' hyperthyroidism and ophthalmopathy. RNA transcripts were the template for amplifying TCR beta CDR3 regions. Carried out on the TCR CDR3, a first-round RT-PCR used the HTBI primer set. Via MiXCR, TCRdb re-called the multiplex PCR reads, giving one row per CDR3 protein. This table holds 450,000 to 700,000 distinct CDR3 sequences, 40% to 55% found once. Sample: peripheral blood or thyroid tissue (not recorded which). The receptors were sampled from an adult woman with Graves' disease, either hyperthyroidism or ophthalmopathy (not recorded which).

The chain uses TRBV10-3 and TRBJ2-5; TRBD2 matches 15 bases. CDR3 length equals 16 residues. Germline V gives CDR1 ENHRY, CDR2 SYGVKD. The V segment lost 6 bases and the J segment 3 bases; nucleotides outside the gene matches: 5. CDR3 nucleotide sequence: TGTGCCATCAGAAGGGGACTAGCGGGGGGAGAAGAGACCCAGTACTTC. Translated, it gives CAIRRGLAGGEETQYF.

This clonotype was counted many times. The CDR3 bases are TGTGCCAGCAGACGGACGGATGGCTACACCTTC. As protein: CASRRTDGYTF. This rearrangement joins TRBV2 to TRBJ1-2; D call uncertain. Deletions cut 6 bases from V and 6 bases from J, with 8 bases between. This CDR3 is 11 amino acids long. Per the germline V gene, CDR1 is SNHLY and CDR2 is FYNNEI.

This clonotype was observed a single time. The chain is built from TRBV11-2 and TRBJ2-7; 10 bases line up with TRBD1. This CDR3 comprises 14 residues. CDR1 and CDR2 (germline): SGHAT, FQNNGV. With 9 bases clipped from V and 2 bases from J, the junction kept 7 bases outside the gene matches. The CDR3 nucleotides are TGTGCCAGTCGGCCGGGACAGGGGACCTACGAGCAGTACTTC. The encoded protein is CASRPGQGTYEQYF.

V usage is TRBV11-2 and J usage is TRBJ1-5; no definite D call. This CDR3 spans 16 amino acids. V was trimmed by 6 bases and J by 2 bases, leaving 17 bases between them. CDR1 SGHAT and CDR2 FQNNGV come from the germline V gene. The CDR3 coding sequence is TGTGCCAGCAGTGGCCGGGGAGGGAAAGGCAATCAGCCCCAGCATTTT. This gives the protein CASSGRGGKGNQPQHF.

This clonotype was picked up a small number of times. V gene TRBV28 combines with J gene TRBJ1-2; the D is unclear. CDR1 MDHEN and CDR2 SYDVKM come from the germline V gene. V lost 7 bases to trimming and J lost 4 bases, with 19 bases between them. This CDR3 comprises 15 residues. The CDR3 reads CASTLRPEGGYGYTF. The DNA of the CDR3 is TGTGCCAGCACTCTAAGGCCGGAAGGAGGCTATGGCTACACCTTC.

The chain recombines TRBV12-3 or TRBV12-4 with TRBJ2-7, with D perhaps matching TRBD1 (5 bases). CDR3 length equals 14 residues. The V end lost 6 bases, the J end lost 3 bases, and 15 bases lay between the germline ends. CDR3: CASRSPPDSYEQYF. For the CDR3, the DNA is TGTGCCAGCAGATCTCCCCCCGACAGCTACGAGCAGTACTTC.

This chain joins TRBV5-1 and TRBJ2-2; tentative D call: TRBD1 (6 bases). V was cut by 1 base and J by 5 bases, with 21 bases left in between. Germline V CDR1 and CDR2: SGHRS, YFSETQ. CDR3 length equals 18 residues. CDR3 region: CASSLNPTGQQKTGELFF. Here the CDR3 DNA reads TGCGCCAGCAGCTTGAACCCGACAGGCCAACAGAAAACCGGGGAGCTGTTTTTT. The complete variable domain, with remaining parts taken from reference TRBV5-1 and TRBJ2-2, reads KAGVTQTPRYLIKTRGQQVTLSCSPISGHRSVSWYQQTPGQGLQFLFEYFSETQRNKGNFPGRFSGRQFSNSRSEMNVSTLELGDSALYLCASSLNPTGQQKTGELFFGEGSRLTVL.